This T cell receptor (beta chain) was documented in a study of blood T cell repertoires in COVID-19. Study-wide background: Material from acute and convalescent COVID-19 was sourced from the United States, Italy and Spain. T cells, B-cell-depleted T cells, or PBMCs provided the cDNA or gDNA that served as material.

Original data processing: For nucleated cells, counts were estimated from reference gene primer amplification. Using immunoSEQ multiplex PCR, the repertoire was profiled, and TCRdb retains in-frame clones only, with some absent. D and trimming come from the DNA, and the V and J calls and clone size come from that table. There are around 500,000 clones in the sample; less than 90% occur only once, and around 7.9% lies in the top ten. Recovery meant two consecutive negative NP/OP PCR tests, professional clearance, or resolved symptoms. From germline, CDR1 is SGHAT and CDR2 FQNNGV. The CDR3 totals 16 residues. Trimming took 5 bases from V and 3 from J; bases not matched to a gene: 10.

This chain links TRBV11-2 with TRBJ1-3; 7 positions agree with TRBD1. Sequencing input: PBMCs or T cells enriched from blood (not recorded which). The TCR comes from a woman between 55 and 75 years old who had recovered from COVID-19. The CDR3 spells CASSPGPDRLGNTIYF. CDR3 coding DNA: TGTGCCAGCAGCCCAGGACCGGACAGGCTTGGAAACACCATATATTTT.